These T cell receptor beta chains were read from a single sample in a study of T cells in localized non-small cell lung cancer. Here immunoSEQ multiplex PCR was the method, and the copy in TCRdb shows in-frame clones only, minus some. The sample includes fewer than 30,000 clones, 90% of them seen just once. Sample: peripheral blood, taken before any cancer treatment. The receptors originated from a woman aged 35 to 70 with stage I lung adenocarcinoma. Both conserved end residues are part of each CDR3. The D gene is left open where the match is weak. Not all rows give a size; the values are once, few, many and, for expanded clones, a class.

clone size	V gene	J gene	D gene	CDR3 DNA	CDR3 protein
-	TRBV10-3	TRBJ2-5	TRBD2	TGTGCCATCAGTGAGCCTCGGGGGGGCGGGGAGACCCAGTACTTC	CAISEPRGGGETQYF
few	TRBV30	TRBJ1-5	-	TGTGCCTGGAGTGTTTACAACAACAATCAGCCCCAGCATTTT	CAWSVYNNNQPQHF
-	TRBV19	TRBJ1-1	TRBD1	TGTGCCAGTAGTACACCCGGGACAGGGGTCACTGAAGCTTTCTTT	CASSTPGTGVTEAFF
-	TRBV19	TRBJ2-7	TRBD1	TGTGCCAGTAGTAGGGGACAGGGGTCCCACGAGCAGTACTTC	CASSRGQGSHEQYF
-	TRBV28	TRBJ2-7	TRBD1	TGTGCCAGCAGTTTATCGACAGGGGGGGGTGAGCAGTACTTC	CASSLSTGGGEQYF
-	TRBV19	TRBJ2-7	-	TGTGCCAGTAAGTTTGCCCCAGGGTACGAGCAGTACTTC	CASKFAPGYEQYF
-	TRBV19	TRBJ2-3	TRBD1	TGTGCCAGTAAGGACAGGGCTGTGGGCACAGATACGCAGTATTTT	CASKDRAVGTDTQYF
-	TRBV6-6	TRBJ2-2	-	TGTGCCAGCAGTTACCGCGTTGGGGGAGGCGGGGAGCTGTTTTTT	CASSYRVGGGGELFF
-	TRBV10-2	TRBJ1-1	-	TGCGCCAGCAGCAGCAGTTCAGGGTCCGGGAGAACTGAAGCTTTCTTT	CASSSSSGSGRTEAFF
once	TRBV10-1	TRBJ1-2	-	TGCGCCAGCAGTGGTCATCGAGGATCGCGAAAAACCTATGGCTACACCTTC	CASSGHRGSRKTYGYTF
-	TRBV7-2	TRBJ2-3	-	TGTGCCAGCAGCTTCTGGGTAGATACGCAGTATTTT	CASSFWVDTQYF
-	TRBV14	TRBJ2-7	-	TGTGCCAGCAGCCAGGGCCCTCCTCGGGGCTCGGGCCCCTTCGAGCAGTACTTC	CASSQGPPRGSGPFEQYF
-	TRBV7-2	TRBJ1-5	-	TGTGCCAGCAGCTTTTCCAATCAGCCCCAGCATTTT	CASSFSNQPQHF
-	TRBV15	TRBJ1-5	-	TGTGCCACCAGCGAGGGAGATCTTTCGGGTCAGCCCCAGCATTTT	CATSEGDLSGQPQHF
-	TRBV5-4	TRBJ2-2	TRBD2	TGTGCCAGCAGCTTTCGGCTAGCGGGGACGAACACCGGGGAGCTGTTTTTT	CASSFRLAGTNTGELFF
-	TRBV2	TRBJ1-1	-	TGTGCCAGCAGAACAGGGCCCGGGAACACTGAAGCTTTCTTT	CASRTGPGNTEAFF
-	TRBV6-6	TRBJ1-6	-	TGTGCCAGCAGACTTGACAGCCGCGCCTATAATTCACCCCTCCACTTT	CASRLDSRAYNSPLHF
-	TRBV10-3	TRBJ2-7	-	TGTGCCATCTCCGACCGACTAGTTACTAACGAGCAGTACTTC	CAISDRLVTNEQYF
-	TRBV7-6	TRBJ2-2	TRBD1	TGTGCCAGCAGCCACAGGGGGTCTAACACCGGGGAGCTGTTTTTT	CASSHRGSNTGELFF
-	TRBV28	TRBJ2-3	-	TGTGCCAGCTGCGGCCCTAGCACAGATACGCAGTATTTT	CASCGPSTDTQYF
once	TRBV19	TRBJ2-7	-	TGTGCCAGTAGCCTCCAGGGGAAAGGGGAGCAGTACTTC	CASSLQGKGEQYF
-	TRBV5-1	TRBJ1-4	TRBD1	TGCGCCAGCAGCACGACAGGGGCAGAGGATGAAAAACTGTTTTTT	CASSTTGAEDEKLFF
-	TRBV11-2	TRBJ2-1	TRBD2	TGTGCCAGCAGCTTCGGGACTAGCGGGGCATCCCTCCATGAGCAGTTCTTC	CASSFGTSGASLHEQFF
once	TRBV30	TRBJ1-2	TRBD1	TGTGCCTGGAGTGCCGACTGGGACAGTGGGGGCTACACCTTC	CAWSADWDSGGYTF
-	TRBV11-3	TRBJ2-1	-	TGTGCCAGCAGCTTAGCTAGAACGGGTAGCAATGAGCAGTTCTTC	CASSLARTGSNEQFF